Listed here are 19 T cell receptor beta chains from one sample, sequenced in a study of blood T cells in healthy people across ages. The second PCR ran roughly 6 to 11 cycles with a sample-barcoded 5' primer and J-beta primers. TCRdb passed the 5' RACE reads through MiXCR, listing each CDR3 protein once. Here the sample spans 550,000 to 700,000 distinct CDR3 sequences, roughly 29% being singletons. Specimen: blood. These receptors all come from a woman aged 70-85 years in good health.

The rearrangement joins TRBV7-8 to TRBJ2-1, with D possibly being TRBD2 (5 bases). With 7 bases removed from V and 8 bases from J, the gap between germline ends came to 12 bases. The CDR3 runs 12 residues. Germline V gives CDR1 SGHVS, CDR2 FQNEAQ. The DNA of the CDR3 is TGTGCCAGCAACTGGCTGAGGGATGAGCAGTTCTTC. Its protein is CASNWLRDEQFF.

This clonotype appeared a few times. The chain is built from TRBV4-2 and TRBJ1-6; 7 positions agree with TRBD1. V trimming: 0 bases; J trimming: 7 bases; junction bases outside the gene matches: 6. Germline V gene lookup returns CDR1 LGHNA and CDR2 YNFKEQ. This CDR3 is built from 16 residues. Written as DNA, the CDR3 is TGTGCCAGCAGCCAAGATCGGGGACAGAGGAATTCACCCCTCCACTTT. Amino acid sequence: CASSQDRGQRNSPLHF.

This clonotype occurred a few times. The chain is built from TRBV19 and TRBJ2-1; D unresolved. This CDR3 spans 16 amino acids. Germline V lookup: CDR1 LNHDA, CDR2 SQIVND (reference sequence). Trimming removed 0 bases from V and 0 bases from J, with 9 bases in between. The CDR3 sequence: CASSIDRRSSYNEQFF. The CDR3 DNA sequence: TGTGCCAGTAGTATAGATCGGCGGAGCTCCTACAATGAGCAGTTCTTC. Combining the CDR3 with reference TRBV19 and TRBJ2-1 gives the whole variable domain DGGITQSPKYLFRKEGQNVTLSCEQNLNHDAMYWYRQDPGQGLRLIYYSQIVNDFQKGDIAEGYSVSREKKESFPLTVTSAQKNPTAFYLCASSIDRRSSYNEQFFGPGTRLTVL.

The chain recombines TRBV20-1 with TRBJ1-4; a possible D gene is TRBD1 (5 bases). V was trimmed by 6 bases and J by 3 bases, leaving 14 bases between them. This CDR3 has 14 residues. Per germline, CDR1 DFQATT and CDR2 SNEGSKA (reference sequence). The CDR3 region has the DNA TGCAGTGCCCCTGGGGGGAGGTCTAATGAAAAACTGTTTTTT. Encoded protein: CSAPGGRSNEKLFF.

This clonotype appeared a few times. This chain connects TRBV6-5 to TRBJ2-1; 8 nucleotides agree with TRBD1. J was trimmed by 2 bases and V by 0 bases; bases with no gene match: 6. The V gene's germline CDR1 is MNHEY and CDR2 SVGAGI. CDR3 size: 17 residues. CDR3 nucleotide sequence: TGTGCCAGCAGTTACTCCGACAGGGGTCTAGCCTACAATGAGCAGTTCTTC. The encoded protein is CASSYSDRGLAYNEQFF.

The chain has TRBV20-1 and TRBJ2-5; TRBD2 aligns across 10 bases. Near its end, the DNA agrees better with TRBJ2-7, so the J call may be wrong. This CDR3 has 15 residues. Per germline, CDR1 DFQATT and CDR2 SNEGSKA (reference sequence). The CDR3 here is CSARILAGNVYEQYF. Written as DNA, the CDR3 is TGCAGTGCTAGAATACTAGCGGGAAATGTGTACGAGCAGTACTTC.

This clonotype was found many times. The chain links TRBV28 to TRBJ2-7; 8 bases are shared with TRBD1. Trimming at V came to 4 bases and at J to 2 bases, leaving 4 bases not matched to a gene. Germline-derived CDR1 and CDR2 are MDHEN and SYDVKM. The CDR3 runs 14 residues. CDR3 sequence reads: CASSSPDRAYEQYF. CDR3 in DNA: TGTGCCAGCAGTTCCCCGGACAGGGCCTACGAGCAGTACTTC.

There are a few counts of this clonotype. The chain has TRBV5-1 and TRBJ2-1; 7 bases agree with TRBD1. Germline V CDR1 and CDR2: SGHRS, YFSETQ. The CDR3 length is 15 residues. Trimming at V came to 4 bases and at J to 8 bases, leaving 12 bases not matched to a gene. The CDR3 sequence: CASSPGTVQADEQFF. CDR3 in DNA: TGCGCCAGCAGCCCTGGGACAGTCCAAGCCGATGAGCAGTTCTTC.

Here the CDR3 reads CASSPVKQETQYF. As DNA, the CDR3 is TGCGCCAGCAGCCCAGTAAAACAAGAGACCCAGTACTTC. J is TRBJ2-5 and V is TRBV5-1; D gene ambiguous. The CDR3 has 13 residues. The germline CDR1 and CDR2 sequences are SGHRS and YFSETQ. Trimming removed 4 bases at V and 2 bases at J, with 9 bases between.

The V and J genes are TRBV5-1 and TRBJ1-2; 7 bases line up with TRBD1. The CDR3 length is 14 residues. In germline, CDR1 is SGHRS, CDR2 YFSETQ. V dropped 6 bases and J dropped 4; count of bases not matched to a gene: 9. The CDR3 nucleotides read TGCGCCAGCACAAACTGGGACAGCACCTATGGCTACACCTTC. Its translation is CASTNWDSTYGYTF.

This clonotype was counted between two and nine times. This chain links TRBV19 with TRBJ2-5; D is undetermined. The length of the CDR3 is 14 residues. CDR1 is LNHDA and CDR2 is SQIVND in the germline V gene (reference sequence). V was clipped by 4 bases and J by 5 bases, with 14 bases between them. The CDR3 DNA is TGTGCCAGTAGTAATCGGGCCCCACGGGAGACCCAGTACTTC. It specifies CASSNRAPRETQYF.

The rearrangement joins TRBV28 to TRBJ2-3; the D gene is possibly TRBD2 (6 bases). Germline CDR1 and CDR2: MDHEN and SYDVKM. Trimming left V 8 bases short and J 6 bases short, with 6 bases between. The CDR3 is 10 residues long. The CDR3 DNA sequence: TGTGCCAGCCGGGAGGATACGCAGTATTTT. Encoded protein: CASREDTQYF. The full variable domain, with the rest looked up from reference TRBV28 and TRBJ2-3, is DVKVTQSSRYLVKRTGEKVFLECVQDMDHENMFWYRQDPGLGLRLIYFSYDVKMKEKGDIPEGYSVSREKKERFSLILESASTNQTSMYLCASREDTQYFGPGTRLTVL.

CDR3 protein: CASTRDSNSPLHF. CDR3 nucleotide sequence: TGCGCCAGCACCCGGGACAGTAATTCACCCCTCCACTTT. V usage is TRBV5-1 and J usage is TRBJ1-6; 7 bases agree with TRBD1. The CDR3 is made up of 13 amino acids. CDR1 is SGHRS and CDR2 is YFSETQ in the germline V gene. V trimming: 6 bases; J trimming: 6 bases; junction bases outside the gene matches: 3.

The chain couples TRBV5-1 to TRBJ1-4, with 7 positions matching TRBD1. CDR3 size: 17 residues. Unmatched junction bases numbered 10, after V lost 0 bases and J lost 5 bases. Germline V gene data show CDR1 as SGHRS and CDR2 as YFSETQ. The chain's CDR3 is CASSLGDSHRGNEKLFF. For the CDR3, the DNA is TGCGCCAGCAGCTTGGGGGACAGCCATCGGGGGAATGAAAAACTGTTTTTT.

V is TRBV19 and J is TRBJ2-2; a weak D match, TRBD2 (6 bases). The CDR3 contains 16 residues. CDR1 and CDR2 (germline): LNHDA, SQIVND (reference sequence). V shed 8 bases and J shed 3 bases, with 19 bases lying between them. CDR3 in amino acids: CASGAGKRADTGELFF. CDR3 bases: TGTGCCAGTGGGGCGGGGAAGAGGGCCGACACCGGGGAGCTGTTTTTT.

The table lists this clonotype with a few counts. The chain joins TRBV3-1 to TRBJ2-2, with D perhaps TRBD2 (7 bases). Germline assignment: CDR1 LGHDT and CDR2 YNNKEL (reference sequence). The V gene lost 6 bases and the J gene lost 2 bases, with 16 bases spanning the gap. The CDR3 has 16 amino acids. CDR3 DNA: TGTGCCAGCAGTGGCGCGGGGGCACCAAACACCGGGGAGCTGTTTTTT. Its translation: CASSGAGAPNTGELFF.

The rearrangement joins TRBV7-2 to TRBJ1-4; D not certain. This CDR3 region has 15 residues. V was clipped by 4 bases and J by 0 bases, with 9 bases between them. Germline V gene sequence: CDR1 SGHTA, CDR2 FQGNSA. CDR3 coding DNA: TGTGCCAGCAGCTCGAATACGGCAACTAATGAAAAACTGTTTTTT. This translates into CASSSNTATNEKLFF.

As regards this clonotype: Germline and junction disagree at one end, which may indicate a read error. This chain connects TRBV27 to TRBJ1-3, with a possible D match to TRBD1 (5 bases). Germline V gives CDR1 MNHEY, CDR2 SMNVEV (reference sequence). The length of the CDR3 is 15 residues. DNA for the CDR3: TGTGCCAGCAGTCTATCCGGGACCTCTCGAAACACCATATATTTT. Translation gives CASSLSGTSRNTIYF.

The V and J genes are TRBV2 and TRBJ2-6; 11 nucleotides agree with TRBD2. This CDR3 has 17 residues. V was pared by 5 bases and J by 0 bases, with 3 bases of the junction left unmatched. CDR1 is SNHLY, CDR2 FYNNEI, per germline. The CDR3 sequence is CASSPSGGTSGANVLTF. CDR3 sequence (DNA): TGTGCCAGCAGTCCTAGCGGGGGGACCTCTGGGGCCAACGTCCTGACTTTC.